The 15 T cell receptor beta chains below all came from one sample that was sequenced in a study of blood T cell repertoires in COVID-19. The method was immunoSEQ multiplex PCR; TCRdb's version includes in-frame clones alone and lacks a portion of them. This sample has about 140,000 clones; 90% occur once, and the top ten carry 11%. The material sequenced was peripheral blood. These receptors were obtained from a woman over 75 with acute or convalescent COVID-19.

The rearrangement uses TRBV15 and TRBJ1-5, with 7 bases identical to TRBD1. V shed 8 bases, J shed 2 bases, and the junction held 9 bases outside the gene matches. This CDR3 is 15 amino acids long. CDR1 is LNHNV and CDR2 is YYDKDF in the germline V gene (reference sequence). CDR3 nucleotides: TGTGCCACCCACCCTGGGGACAGACGCAATCAGCCCCAGCATTTT. Amino acid sequence: CATHPGDRRNQPQHF.

J is TRBJ1-5 and V is TRBV21-1; the table gives TRBD1 as D, unverified against the DNA. TRBV21-1 is listed as a pseudogene. The CDR3 loop spans 16 amino acids. In nucleotides, the CDR3 is TGTGCCAGCAGCAAAAAAAGGGGACACCGACATCAGCCCCAGCATTTT. Translated: CASSKKRGHRHQPQHF.

This clone was recorded once. The chain employs TRBV4-3 and TRBJ1-5, with 10 bases lining up with TRBD1. The CDR3 has 16 residues. Germline V gene data show CDR1 as LGHNA and CDR2 as YSLEER. With 4 bases clipped from V and 0 bases from J, the junction kept 3 bases outside the gene matches. CDR3 sequence: CASSLRQGASNQPQHF. The CDR3, as DNA: TGCGCCAGCAGCCTTAGACAGGGGGCTAGCAATCAGCCCCAGCATTTT.

This clone has just one count. Other DNA sequences in this sample translate to the same CDR3. The chain couples TRBV5-1 to TRBJ2-2; 9 nucleotides agree with TRBD2. Germline V gene sequence: CDR1 SGHRS, CDR2 YFSETQ. Trimming at V came to 2 bases and at J to 2 bases, leaving 4 bases not matched to a gene. The CDR3 has 16 amino acids. CDR3 in amino acids: CASSFLAGSNTGELFF. CDR3 coding DNA: TGCGCCAGCAGCTTTCTAGCGGGGAGTAACACCGGGGAGCTGTTTTTT.

V usage is TRBV7-2 and J usage is TRBJ1-5; D is unclear. The germline V gene has CDR1 SGHTA and CDR2 FQGNSA. This CDR3 comprises 14 residues. V was cut by 5 bases and J by 7 bases, with 15 bases left in between. The DNA for the CDR3 is TGTGCCAGCAGCCCTCGGGCCTCGGGGCAGCCCCAGCATTTT. Residues: CASSPRASGQPQHF.

The chain is built from TRBV4-3 and TRBJ1-2, with 7 positions matching TRBD1. CDR1 LGHNA and CDR2 YSLEER come from the germline V gene. J was trimmed by 4 bases and V by 0 bases; bases with no gene match: 5. This CDR3 comprises 15 residues. Here the CDR3 DNA reads TGCGCCAGCAGCCAAGATTTGGCAGGGGGCTATGGCTACACCTTC. Encoded protein: CASSQDLAGGYGYTF.

This clone was found once. The V and J genes are TRBV5-4 and TRBJ2-5; TRBD1 matches at 9 bases. The CDR3 has 16 residues. Germline CDR1 and CDR2: SGHNT and YYREEE (reference sequence). The V and J ends lost 4 bases and 5 bases, in that order; junction bases with no gene match: 12. CDR3 DNA: TGTGCCAGCAGCATCGGGACAGGGAGGTCTTATGAGACCCAGTACTTC. Its protein is CASSIGTGRSYETQYF.

The V gene is TRBV6-2 or TRBV6-3, the J gene TRBJ1-5; 8 bases are shared with TRBD1. The CDR3 is 15 amino acids. Per the germline V gene, CDR1 is MNHEY and CDR2 is SVGEGT. The V segment lost 5 bases and the J segment 2 bases; nucleotides outside the gene matches: 5. CDR3 protein: CASSRTGFGNQPQHF. DNA of the CDR3: TGTGCCAGCAGTCGGACAGGGTTCGGCAATCAGCCCCAGCATTTT.

The CDR3 region is CASSVAGTGLATEAFF. The DNA for the CDR3 is TGTGCCAGCAGCGTAGCAGGGACAGGCCTTGCTACTGAAGCTTTCTTT. The rearrangement joins TRBV9 to TRBJ1-1; TRBD1 matches 8 bases. CDR1 is SGDLS, CDR2 YYNGEE, per germline. The CDR3 loop spans 16 amino acids. Losses at the gene ends were 0 bases for V and 5 bases for J; bases not matched to a gene: 9.

The chain carries TRBV6-5 and TRBJ2-7; TRBD2 matches at 8 bases. The germline CDR1 and CDR2 sequences are MNHEY and SVGAGI. The CDR3 totals 14 residues. The V segment lost 5 bases and the J segment 7 bases; nucleotides outside the gene matches: 10. CDR3 in amino acids: CASSPPGGAGEQYF. The CDR3 DNA reads as TGTGCCAGCAGTCCCCCCGGGGGGGCGGGGGAGCAGTACTTC.

This rearrangement joins TRBV5-1 to TRBJ2-1; tentatively, D is TRBD2 (6 bases). This CDR3 spans 14 amino acids. With 4 bases removed from V and 5 bases from J, the gap between germline ends came to 13 bases. The germline V gene encodes CDR1 SGHRS and CDR2 YFSETQ. The CDR3 loop reads CASSPRDFNNEQFF. Written as DNA, the CDR3 is TGCGCCAGCAGCCCCCGGGACTTTAACAATGAGCAGTTCTTC.

The chain joins TRBV19 to TRBJ1-2; TRBD1 is a possible D gene (5 bases). The germline V gene has CDR1 LNHDA and CDR2 SQIVND (reference sequence). The CDR3 consists of 12 residues. The V gene lost 3 bases and the J gene lost 8 bases, with 10 bases spanning the gap. The CDR3 spells CASSILQEGYTF. CDR3 coding DNA: TGTGCCAGTAGTATCTTACAGGAGGGCTACACCTTC.

This clone appeared once. The chain carries TRBV30 and TRBJ2-1; 8 bases fit TRBD2. CDR3 length equals 13 residues. The germline V gene has CDR1 GTSNPN and CDR2 SVGIG (reference sequence). Trimming removed 3 bases from V and 6 bases from J; junction bases left unmatched: 4. The CDR3 here is CAWSRGGSNEQFF. In DNA form, the CDR3 reads TGTGCCTGGAGCCGGGGGGGCTCCAATGAGCAGTTCTTC.

As to this clone: Other DNA sequences of this sample code for an identical CDR3. This rearrangement joins TRBV3-1 (or the pseudogene TRBV3-2) to TRBJ2-7; a possible D gene is TRBD2 (5 bases). V lost 1 base to trimming and J lost 0 bases, with 7 bases between them. The CDR3 is 14 residues long. The germline CDR1 and CDR2 sequences are LGHDT and YNNKEL (reference sequence). The CDR3 coding sequence is TGTGCCAGCAGCCAAGGAGGGATCTCCTACGAGCAGTACTTC. Its protein product is CASSQGGISYEQYF.

Of note for this clone: The sample contains more than one DNA sequence encoding this CDR3. The rearrangement links TRBV9 to TRBJ1-6; TRBD1 agrees at 9 bases. With 0 bases clipped from V and 7 bases from J, the junction kept 2 bases outside the gene matches. Germline CDR1 reads SGDLS; CDR2 reads YYNGEE. The CDR3 consists of 15 residues. CDR3: CASSVVDRGNSPLHF. The CDR3 bases are TGTGCCAGCAGCGTAGTCGACAGGGGGAATTCACCCCTCCACTTT.